A single T cell receptor beta chain is shown here with its context. This may come from a read error, since a much larger clone is one base off. These data come from a study of identical twins. TCRdb re-called the 5' RACE reads through MiXCR, storing one row per CDR3 protein. The repertoire includes roughly 1.6 million distinct CDR3 sequences, under 35% of them detected once, and approximately 0.29% sits in the top ten. The sequence came from a newborn girl in good health. The sample comprised cord blood.

This CDR3 is CASSHRERTYEQYF. Here the CDR3 DNA reads TGTGCCAGCAGTCACAGGGAGAGGACCTACGAGCAGTACTTC. The genes are TRBV28 and TRBJ2-5; tentatively, D is TRBD1 (6 bases). With the DNA end fitting TRBJ2-7 better, the J assignment may be wrong. The CDR3 has 14 residues. Looked up from germline, CDR1 is MDHEN and CDR2 is SYDVKM.